This T cell receptor beta chain appears in the sequencing data of a study of cytomegalovirus exposure and HLA in healthy donors. The study's findings and limits: Investigators reported 150 to 200 TCR beta chains as tied to cytomegalovirus. Further analysis was carried out later, and it showed several of the most significant clusters appearing linked to common viral pathogens.

This CDR3 is built from 14 residues. Germline V lookup: CDR1 SEHNR, CDR2 FQNEAQ (reference sequence). PCR employed 60 Vbeta and 13 Jbeta primers. The repertoire was sequenced with immunoSEQ multiplex PCR; TCRdb's copy has only in-frame clones and lacks some. The sample has about 130,000 clones, roughly 74% seen once. Only one count was recorded for this clone. Its matching antigen is unknown. One junction end does not reproduce the germline sequence, and a read error may be involved. V usage is TRBV7-9 and J usage is TRBJ1-4; D uncertain. The material sequenced was PBMCs. This receptor was taken from a woman aged 45-65 years in good health and CMV-seropositive. The CDR3 coding sequence is TGTTCCAGCAGCTTATGGAGAGGAGATGAAAAACTGTTTTTT. This gives the protein CSSSLWRGDEKLFF.